A single sample is the source of the 13 T cell receptor beta chains below, sequenced in a study of radiotherapy plus CTLA-4 blockade in lung cancer. This table comes from immunoSEQ multiplex PCR, and its TCRdb copy is limited to in-frame clones, with some not included. The profile shows 35,000 to 55,000 clones, 60% to 70% of them singletons. Sequenced material: peripheral blood, taken from a patient treated with radiotherapy plus ipilimumab. The origin of the receptors is a human donor with non-small cell lung cancer who had a partial response to radiotherapy plus ipilimumab.

The chain carries TRBV30 and TRBJ2-1; D ambiguous. Trimming shortened V by 3 bases and J by 7 bases, and 7 bases separated the two germline ends. CDR1 is GTSNPN, CDR2 SVGIG, per germline (reference sequence). The CDR3 has 11 residues. The CDR3 loop is CAWSPRNEQFF. The DNA of the CDR3 is TGTGCCTGGAGCCCGCGAAATGAGCAGTTCTTC.

The CDR3 nucleotides are TGTGCCTGGAGGGCCCCCCGATCAGGCACTGAAGCTTTCTTT. Residues: CAWRAPRSGTEAFF. The V gene is TRBV30, the J gene TRBJ1-1; D gene ambiguous. This CDR3 spans 14 amino acids. Germline V CDR1 and CDR2: GTSNPN, SVGIG (reference sequence). V was cut by 3 bases and J by 4 bases, with 15 bases left in between.

The rearrangement joins TRBV11-1 to TRBJ2-1; 7 nucleotides match TRBD1. This CDR3 spans 15 amino acids. V gave up 4 bases and J gave up 7 bases; unmatched junction bases: 10. Germline assignment: CDR1 SGHAT and CDR2 FQDESV (reference sequence). CDR3 nucleotides: TGTGCCAGCAGCTCGGACAGGATCGGACGGAATGAGCAGTTCTTC. Translating gives CASSSDRIGRNEQFF.

The chain carries TRBV30 and TRBJ1-2, with 8 nucleotides matching TRBD1. The CDR3 is 11 amino acids. The V segment lost 6 bases and the J segment 8 bases; nucleotides outside the gene matches: 5. Germline assignment: CDR1 GTSNPN and CDR2 SVGIG (reference sequence). The CDR3 reads CACGQGRGYTF. Here the CDR3 DNA reads TGTGCCTGCGGACAGGGAAGAGGCTACACCTTC.

This chain joins TRBV9 and TRBJ2-3, with D perhaps matching TRBD2 (7 bases). The germline gives CDR1 SGDLS, CDR2 YYNGEE. V was shortened by 4 bases and J by 4 bases, with 16 bases between the two germline ends. CDR3 length equals 15 residues. For the CDR3, the DNA is TGTGCCAGCAGCTTCGGGGGGCCCTTGGCAGATACGCAGTATTTT. Its protein is CASSFGGPLADTQYF.

The V call is TRBV29-1, the J call TRBJ2-5, with 8 bases aligning to TRBD2. The CDR3 sequence is 13 residues long. Germline lookup yields CDR1 SQVTM and CDR2 ANQGSEA. Unmatched junction bases numbered 5, after V lost 5 bases and J lost 3 bases. CDR3 DNA sequence: TGCAGCGTTCGGGGGGGTGCTGAAGAGACCCAGTACTTC. Translated: CSVRGGAEETQYF.

In this sample, this clone turned up a few times. The rearrangement links TRBV5-8 to TRBJ2-5; 8 positions match TRBD1. The CDR3 extends over 14 amino acids. V gave up 10 bases and J gave up 4 bases; unmatched junction bases: 12. Germline values: CDR1 SGHTS, CDR2 YDEGEE. CDR3 nucleotide sequence: TGTGCCGGCAAGGACAGGGCAGCAGGAGAGACCCAGTACTTC. Encoded protein: CAGKDRAAGETQYF.

The genes are TRBV5-6 and TRBJ2-1; the match to TRBD1 covers 9 bases. The CDR3 spans 15 residues. Looked up from germline, CDR1 is SGHDT and CDR2 is YYEEEE. V gave up 4 bases and J gave up 3 bases; unmatched junction bases: 5. CDR3 in amino acids: CASSGRQGVYNEQFF. The CDR3, as DNA: TGTGCCAGCAGCGGGAGACAGGGGGTCTACAATGAGCAGTTCTTC.

This sequence joins TRBV5-1 and TRBJ2-7, with TRBD2 identical over 9 bases. V lost 4 bases, J lost 6 bases, and 5 bases stayed unmatched. This CDR3 region has 13 residues. Germline loops: CDR1 SGHRS, CDR2 YFSETQ. The CDR3 spells CASSRGTSTEQYF. The CDR3 DNA sequence: TGCGCCAGCAGCCGGGGGACTAGCACCGAGCAGTACTTC.

The V call is TRBV5-6, the J call TRBJ1-2; 8 bases agree with TRBD1. Germline CDR1 reads SGHDT; CDR2 reads YYEEEE. V was pared by 4 bases and J by 2 bases, with 10 bases of the junction left unmatched. This CDR3 region has 16 residues. CDR3: CASSPSLQGVNYGYTF. The CDR3 bases are TGTGCCAGCAGCCCGTCCTTACAGGGGGTGAACTATGGCTACACCTTC.

V and J are TRBV11-1 and TRBJ2-7; 13 bases agree with TRBD2. The CDR3 sequence is 15 residues long. With V trimmed by 4 bases and J by 5 bases, 5 bases remained unmatched. Germline V gene data show CDR1 as SGHAT and CDR2 as FQDESV (reference sequence). CDR3 nucleotide sequence: TGTGCCAGCAGCTCACTAGCGGGAGGGCCGAACGAGCAGTACTTC. Protein product: CASSSLAGGPNEQYF. Drawing the rest from reference TRBV11-1 and TRBJ2-7, the complete variable domain is EAEVAQSPRYKITEKSQAVAFWCDPISGHATLYWYRQILGQGPELLVQFQDESVVDDSQLPKDRFSAERLKGVDSTLKIQPAELGDSAMYLCASSSLAGGPNEQYFGPGTRLTVT.

The chain recombines TRBV9 with TRBJ1-2, with D tentatively TRBD1 (6 bases). V lost 4 bases and J lost 14, with 24 bases in between. This CDR3 spans 14 amino acids. CDR1 and CDR2 (germline): SGDLS, YYNGEE. CDR3 DNA sequence: TGTGCCAGCAGCTCCCCCGACGGGACAAGGTTTCCAACCTTC. Translated, it gives CASSSPDGTRFPTF.

The V gene is TRBV5-6, the J gene TRBJ2-7; D remains unclear. The germline V gene encodes CDR1 SGHDT and CDR2 YYEEEE. This CDR3 comprises 14 residues. V lost 0 bases to trimming and J lost 0 bases, with 7 bases between them. CDR3 coding DNA: TGTGCCAGCAGCTTGGGGCTAGACTCCTACGAGCAGTACTTC. Translated, it gives CASSLGLDSYEQYF. The variable domain in full, with the rest retrieved from reference TRBV5-6 and TRBJ2-7, is DAGVTQSPTHLIKTRGQQVTLRCSPKSGHDTVSWYQQALGQGPQFIFQYYEEEERQRGNFPDRFSGHQFPNYSSELNVNALLLGDSALYLCASSLGLDSYEQYFGPGTRLTVT.